This T cell receptor beta chain was identified in a study of blood T cell repertoires in COVID-19. In the study overall: Material from acute and convalescent COVID-19 was sourced from the United States, Italy and Spain. From T cells, B-cell-depleted T cells, or PBMCs came the material, which was cDNA or gDNA.

Per the original methods: Estimates of nucleated cell counts were drawn from the amplification of reference gene primers. Here immunoSEQ multiplex PCR was the method, and the copy in TCRdb shows in-frame clones only, minus some. That table gives V, J and clone size, and the DNA gave D and trimming. Of approximately 140,000 clones in the sample, about 90% were seen once. CDR3 length: 12 amino acids. CDR1 and CDR2 from the germline V gene are MNHEY and SMNVEV (reference sequence). The germline V and J ends were trimmed by 5 bases and 5 bases, with 9 bases remaining between them. The chain combines TRBV27 with TRBJ2-5, with D maybe TRBD2 (5 bases). The receptor was isolated from a woman aged 60-70 years with acute or convalescent COVID-19. Sequenced input: peripheral blood. The CDR3 spells CASSGSRETQYF. Here the CDR3 DNA reads TGTGCCAGCAGTGGGAGCAGGGAGACCCAGTACTTC.